The clone carrying this T cell receptor (beta chain) was counted many times. The record originates from a study of response to subunit inactivated influenza vaccine. TCRdb reprocessed the RT-PCR reads via MiXCR and lists one record per CDR3 protein. This table has hundreds of thousands of distinct CDR3 sequences, roughly 14% appearing once. CDR3 size: 14 residues. Germline V gives CDR1 LGHNA, CDR2 YSLEER. V lost 1 base and J 3 bases, leaving 9 bases between the germline ends. V is TRBV4-3 and J is TRBJ2-5, with D unclear. The receptor was derived from a man aged 50 to 60 who received an inactivated influenza vaccine. The sample here was PBMCs from blood, taken roughly 15 days before vaccination. The CDR3 loop reads CASSQGNREETQYF. The CDR3 nucleotides are TGCGCCAGCAGCCAAGGGAACAGAGAAGAGACCCAGTACTTC.